This T cell receptor (beta chain) stems from a study of CD8+CD57+ T cells in acquired aplastic anemia. This clonotype was recorded at least ten times. Those patients picked for sequencing had displayed CD8+CD57+ cell expansion on flow cytometry. Profiling of TCR beta VDJ combinations and CDR3 sequences used genomic DNA as template. TCRdb processed the reads anew with MiXCR; each CDR3 protein has one entry. Of 150,000 to 200,000 distinct CDR3 sequences in the sample, 40% to 55% were seen once. The origin of this receptor is a human donor with aplastic anemia. The source material was sorted CD4+, CD8+, or CD8+CD57+ T cells (not recorded which) from PBMCs.

The CDR3 nucleotides read TGTGCCAGCAGGGCGACAGGGCTGAACACTGAAGCTTTCTTT. Its protein is CASRATGLNTEAFF. The chain combines TRBV6-1 with TRBJ1-1, with 7 bases fitting TRBD1. V lost 6 bases and J lost 0; bases outside the gene matches: 4. Germline V gives CDR1 MNHNS, CDR2 SASEGT. CDR3 length equals 14 residues.